Listed below are T cell receptor beta chains from one sample, sequenced in a study of shared clonotypes between healthy human individuals. Profiled with immunoSEQ multiplex PCR; TCRdb holds only in-frame clones, not every one. The data hold approximately 530,000 clones, with approximately 94% observed a single time. The sample consisted of naive CD4+ T cells sorted from blood. The receptors stem from a woman in her 30s in good health. Both conserved end residues are trimmed from each CDR3.

v_call: TRBV19
cdr3_aa: ASKRGANTEAF

v_call: TRBV5-5
cdr3_aa: ASSLTGDSGNTIY

v_call: TRBV4-2
cdr3_aa: ASSSRTSGTHEQY

v_call: TRBV30
cdr3_aa: AWSNVVADTQY

v_call: TRBV6-5
cdr3_aa: ASSNRDRGRDTQY

v_call: TRBV7-9
cdr3_aa: ASRSKRNEQF

v_call: TRBV5-1
cdr3_aa: ASSPGLAGTSYEQY

v_call: TRBV4-1
cdr3_aa: ASSQPTGGTEAF

v_call: TRBV6-5
cdr3_aa: ASSYGLSTDTQY

v_call: TRBV6-5
cdr3_aa: ASRAWDRAPHEQY

v_call: TRBV4-2
cdr3_aa: ASSQASGVNGGTQY

v_call: TRBV19
cdr3_aa: ASRNGGLLGGNTIY

v_call: TRBV5-1
cdr3_aa: ASSPDLGLPYEQY